Below, 16 T cell receptor beta chains from the same sample are listed, as sequenced in a study of T-cell reconstitution after alpha-beta-depleted transplantation in children. Preparing the TCRbeta library involved the use of unique molecular identifiers. TCRdb reprocessed the PCR reads with MiXCR, giving one entry per CDR3 protein. The data hold just under 250,000 distinct CDR3 sequences, with 25% observed a single time. Sequencing used PBMCs, obtained before TCRalphabeta/CD19-depleted stem cell transplant. The receptors stem from a girl between 2 and 10 years old with Fanconi anemia, due to receive a stem cell transplant.

This clonotype was seen more than once but under ten times. V usage is TRBV28 and J usage is TRBJ2-7; D not certain. V was pared by 5 bases and J by 0 bases, with 11 bases between. This CDR3 has 14 amino acids. From germline, CDR1 is MDHEN and CDR2 SYDVKM. The CDR3 protein is CASSPTESSYEQYF. CDR3 nucleotides: TGTGCCAGCAGTCCGACGGAGAGCTCCTACGAGCAGTACTTC. The whole variable domain, remainder taken from reference TRBV28 and TRBJ2-7, is DVKVTQSSRYLVKRTGEKVFLECVQDMDHENMFWYRQDPGLGLRLIYFSYDVKMKEKGDIPEGYSVSREKKERFSLILESASTNQTSMYLCASSPTESSYEQYFGPGTRLTVT.

This clonotype came up many times. The V and J genes are TRBV5-1 and TRBJ2-1; 12 positions match TRBD2. Germline V gene data show CDR1 as SGHRS and CDR2 as YFSETQ. Losses at the gene ends were 0 bases for V and 4 bases for J; bases not matched to a gene: 8. The CDR3 has 18 residues. The CDR3 loop is CASSLASGRASKYNEQFF. CDR3 nucleotides: TGCGCCAGCAGCTTGGCTAGCGGGAGGGCCAGTAAGTACAATGAGCAGTTCTTC.

This clonotype was counted a few times. The chain recombines TRBV20-1 with TRBJ2-7; D is uncertain. Germline loops: CDR1 DFQATT, CDR2 SNEGSKA (reference sequence). This CDR3 contains 12 residues. Trimming pared 0 bases from V and 5 bases from J, leaving 8 bases between. The CDR3 sequence is CSARDNLNEQYF. In DNA, the CDR3 is TGCAGTGCTAGAGATAACCTTAACGAGCAGTACTTC.

In its sample, this clonotype was seen many times. One end of the junction varies from germline; a read error may be responsible. The gene calls are TRBV5-1 and TRBJ1-1; TRBD1 is a possible D gene (5 bases). This CDR3 has 14 amino acids. From germline, CDR1 is SGHRS and CDR2 YFSETQ. The CDR3 nucleotides read TGTGCCAGCAGCTTAGGTAGGGGGAACACTGAAGCTTTCTTT. It is translated as CASSLGRGNTEAFF.

This clonotype appeared many times. The chain uses TRBV7-6 and TRBJ2-2, with D unresolved. This CDR3 is built from 12 residues. CDR1 is SGHVS, CDR2 FNYEAQ, per germline. Deletions cut 7 bases from V and 4 bases from J, with 7 bases between. CDR3 protein: CASTLTTGELFF. The CDR3 region has the DNA TGTGCCAGCACCCTTACCACCGGGGAGCTGTTTTTT.

The V gene is TRBV5-1, the J gene TRBJ2-2, with 8 bases that match TRBD1. The length of the CDR3 is 14 residues. Unmatched junction bases numbered 2, after V lost 7 bases and J lost 0 bases. Per the germline V gene, CDR1 is SGHRS and CDR2 is YFSETQ. The CDR3 DNA is TGCGCCAGCCGGACAGGGCCGAACACCGGGGAGCTGTTTTTT. It specifies CASRTGPNTGELFF.

This clonotype was observed a handful of times. The V gene is TRBV5-1, the J gene TRBJ2-3; the D is unclear. The CDR3 length is 14 residues. CDR1 is SGHRS and CDR2 is YFSETQ in the germline V gene. Trimming pared 5 bases from V and 4 bases from J, leaving 14 bases between. The CDR3 DNA follows: TGCGCCAGCAGTCGGGCTGCGGTGGCAGATACGCAGTATTTT. Translation: CASSRAAVADTQYF. The full variable domain, completed using reference TRBV5-1 and TRBJ2-3, is KAGVTQTPRYLIKTRGQQVTLSCSPISGHRSVSWYQQTPGQGLQFLFEYFSETQRNKGNFPGRFSGRQFSNSRSEMNVSTLELGDSALYLCASSRAAVADTQYFGPGTRLTVL.

This clonotype was seen a few times. An end of the junction does not agree with germline; a read error may underlie this. J is TRBJ2-5 and V is TRBV20-1; the match to TRBD1 covers 7 bases. Germline lookup yields CDR1 DFQATT and CDR2 SNEGSKA (reference sequence). CDR3 length: 10 amino acids. The CDR3 bases are TGCAGTGCTCGCCGGGACAGAGTACACTTC. Translation gives CSARRDRVHF.

The chain employs TRBV7-9 and TRBJ2-7; the D is unclear. The CDR3 covers 15 residues. V was clipped by 1 base and J by 3 bases, with 13 bases between them. Germline CDR1 and CDR2: SEHNR and FQNEAQ (reference sequence). The CDR3 loop reads CASSLGSSFGYEQYF. The CDR3 coding sequence is TGTGCCAGCAGCTTAGGCTCTTCTTTTGGCTACGAGCAGTACTTC.

CDR3 nucleotide sequence: TGCAGCGTTGGGACTAGCGAGGAGACCCAGTACTTC. Residues: CSVGTSEETQYF. The chain is built from TRBV29-1 and TRBJ2-5, with 9 bases that match TRBD2. This CDR3 has 12 amino acids. J lost 5 bases, V lost 4 bases, and 2 bases had no gene match. CDR1 is SQVTM, CDR2 ANQGSEA, per germline.

The chain carries TRBV28 and TRBJ2-5, with 11 bases aligning to TRBD2. From germline, CDR1 is MDHEN and CDR2 SYDVKM. The trim removed 4 bases at V and 7 bases at J, leaving 14 bases unmatched. The CDR3 runs to 17 residues. The CDR3 nucleotides read TGTGCCAGCAGTTGGCTGACAGGGACTAGCGGTAAAGGGACCCAGTACTTC. As protein: CASSWLTGTSGKGTQYF.

This clonotype has at least ten counts. The chain joins TRBV10-3 to TRBJ1-2, with 12 bases fitting TRBD1. The length of the CDR3 is 15 residues. Trimming at V came to 3 bases and at J to 7 bases, leaving 6 bases not matched to a gene. From germline, CDR1 is ENHRY and CDR2 SYGVKD. CDR3 DNA sequence: TGTGCCATCAGTGATTCCGGGACAGGGGGCCCTGGCTACACCTTC. Translated, it gives CAISDSGTGGPGYTF.

This clonotype was recorded many times. V usage is TRBV7-6 and J usage is TRBJ2-5, with D hard to call. Germline V lookup: CDR1 SGHVS, CDR2 FNYEAQ. The CDR3 totals 12 residues. Trimming removed 1 base from V and 7 bases from J, with 7 bases in between. This CDR3 reads CASSLGFGTQYF. In nucleotides, the CDR3 is TGTGCCAGCAGCTTAGGGTTTGGGACCCAGTACTTC.

This chain connects TRBV18 to TRBJ2-5, with unresolved D. The CDR3 spans 14 residues. Germline CDR1 is KGHSH and CDR2 is LQKENI. Trimming stripped 4 bases from V and 5 bases from J, with 14 bases between. As DNA, the CDR3 is TGTGCCAGCTCACTCTACATCCAAGGGGAGACCCAGTACTTC. Encoded protein: CASSLYIQGETQYF.

This clonotype has ten or more counts. This rearrangement joins TRBV12-3 or TRBV12-4 to TRBJ2-7; TRBD2 aligns across 10 bases. V was pared by 6 bases and J by 0 bases, with 2 bases of the junction left unmatched. The CDR3 is 14 residues long. CDR3: CASRRLAGSYEQYF. For the CDR3, the DNA is TGTGCCAGCAGGAGACTAGCGGGCTCCTACGAGCAGTACTTC.

This clonotype was detected ten times or more. The chain carries TRBV6-5 and TRBJ2-3; D remains unclear. V gave up 2 bases and J gave up 2 bases, with 14 bases separating them. The CDR3 runs 16 residues. Germline CDR1 and CDR2: MNHEY and SVGAGI. This CDR3 reads CASSYGSRPLTDTQYF. The CDR3 nucleotides read TGTGCCAGCAGTTACGGTAGTAGGCCGCTCACAGATACGCAGTATTTT.